This entry lists 15 T cell receptor beta chains sequenced from one sample in a study of glioma-infiltrating T cells. The iRepertoire nested amplicon-rescue multiplex PCR amplified TCR alpha and beta CDR3s from RNA. TCRdb fed the multiplex PCR reads into MiXCR, producing one record per CDR3 protein. This table has 150,000 or so distinct CDR3 sequences, about two fifths appearing once. Sequenced material: glioma tissue, nonneoplastic brain tissue, or PBMCs (not recorded which). All receptors come from a human donor with low-grade glioma or glioblastoma, undergoing nonglioma brain surgery, or in good health (not recorded which).

This rearrangement joins TRBV6-1 to TRBJ2-1, with 7 nucleotides matching TRBD2. This CDR3 is built from 15 residues. Germline V gives CDR1 MNHNS, CDR2 SASEGT. Germline trimming cut 5 bases from V and 0 bases from J; bases unmatched to any gene: 4. The CDR3 loop is CASSLTSVSYNEQFF. The CDR3 coding sequence is TGTGCCAGCAGTTTAACTAGCGTCTCCTACAATGAGCAGTTCTTC.

This clonotype was seen only a few times. The V and J genes are TRBV27 and TRBJ1-2; 8 nucleotides match TRBD1. The CDR3 runs to 13 residues. Trimming removed 5 bases from V and 8 bases from J; junction bases left unmatched: 7. Germline V CDR1 and CDR2: MNHEY, SMNVEV (reference sequence). The CDR3 sequence: CASSPGQGFGYTF. CDR3 in DNA: TGTGCCAGCAGTCCCGGACAGGGATTCGGCTACACCTTC.

This chain joins TRBV14 and TRBJ2-1; D is perhaps TRBD1 (6 bases). Per germline, CDR1 SGHDN and CDR2 FVKESK. This CDR3 is 13 amino acids long. The germline V and J ends were trimmed by 5 bases and 5 bases, with 10 bases remaining between them. The CDR3 loop is CASSSGTHNEQFF. The DNA of the CDR3 is TGTGCCAGCAGCTCCGGGACACACAATGAGCAGTTCTTC.

This clonotype was observed a single time. The chain combines TRBV28 with TRBJ2-7; TRBD1 matches 9 bases. V was clipped by 5 bases and J by 3 bases; unmatched bases: 8. The CDR3 runs 15 residues. From germline, CDR1 is MDHEN and CDR2 SYDVKM. The CDR3 sequence is CASSLPGQGHYEQYF. The CDR3 DNA follows: TGTGCCAGCAGTCTTCCGGGACAGGGACACTACGAGCAGTACTTC.

The CDR3 spells CASRPWNNENQPQHF. The CDR3 bases are TGTGCCAGCAGACCCTGGAATAACGAGAATCAGCCCCAGCATTTT. The chain is built from TRBV28 and TRBJ1-5, with D hard to call. The CDR3 is 15 amino acids. Germline CDR1 MDHEN, CDR2 SYDVKM. V lost 6 bases to trimming and J lost 4 bases, with 16 bases between them. Complete variable domain (other parts from reference TRBV28 and TRBJ1-5): DVKVTQSSRYLVKRTGEKVFLECVQDMDHENMFWYRQDPGLGLRLIYFSYDVKMKEKGDIPEGYSVSREKKERFSLILESASTNQTSMYLCASRPWNNENQPQHFGDGTRLSIL.

V gene TRBV6-1 combines with J gene TRBJ1-4; tentatively, D is TRBD1 (6 bases). The CDR3 is 14 amino acids. Per the germline V gene, CDR1 is MNHNS and CDR2 is SASEGT. The V end lost 9 bases, the J end lost 8 bases, and 19 bases lay between the germline ends. CDR3 coding DNA: TGTGCCAGGAGCAATCCGGGACACACCGAAAAACTGTTTTTT. Amino acid sequence: CARSNPGHTEKLFF.

This chain links TRBV6-2 or TRBV6-3 with TRBJ1-1, with a weak D call TRBD1 (6 bases). The CDR3 extends over 12 amino acids. Per the germline V gene, CDR1 is MNHEY and CDR2 is SVGEGT. Trimming pared 10 bases from V and 1 base from J, leaving 10 bases between. Here the CDR3 reads CAIRTENTEAFF. The CDR3 coding sequence is TGTGCCATCAGGACAGAGAACACTGAAGCTTTCTTT.

The table lists this clonotype with a few counts. V and J are TRBV11-2 and TRBJ1-1; D unclear. The CDR3 totals 14 residues. Trimming stripped 1 base from V and 5 bases from J, with 11 bases between. Germline CDR1 reads SGHAT; CDR2 reads FQNNGV. The CDR3 nucleotides are TGTGCCAGCAGCTTAGGGCGGAGCTTTACTGAAGCTTTCTTT. This encodes CASSLGRSFTEAFF.

This chain joins TRBV19 and TRBJ1-1, with 7 bases that match TRBD1. Germline V gene sequence: CDR1 LNHDA, CDR2 SQIVND (reference sequence). The CDR3 is 14 residues long. V lost 3 bases, J lost 4 bases, and 5 bases stayed unmatched. The CDR3 protein is CASSISTGPTEAFF. The CDR3, as DNA: TGTGCCAGTAGTATTTCGACAGGGCCCACTGAAGCTTTCTTT.

This clonotype was seen more than once but under ten times. CDR3 sequence reads: CASSQDDSGSSYEQYF. CDR3 in DNA: TGCGCCAGCAGCCAAGATGACAGCGGGAGCTCATACGAGCAGTACTTC. V gene TRBV4-1 combines with J gene TRBJ2-7, with 8 bases fitting TRBD2. Germline trimming cut 0 bases from V and 4 bases from J; bases unmatched to any gene: 8. Germline lookup yields CDR1 MGHRA and CDR2 YSYEKL. The CDR3 runs to 16 residues.

This chain joins TRBV6-1 and TRBJ2-5, with D perhaps TRBD1 (6 bases). V was pared by 7 bases and J by 5 bases, with 11 bases between. Germline CDR1 is MNHNS and CDR2 is SASEGT. The CDR3 extends over 12 amino acids. In DNA, the CDR3 is TGTGCCAGCATAGGACAGATTGAGACCCAGTACTTC. Residues: CASIGQIETQYF.

This chain joins TRBV15 and TRBJ1-1; tentative D call: TRBD1 (5 bases). V lost 1 base and J 2 bases, leaving 11 bases between the germline ends. The CDR3 runs to 15 residues. Germline values: CDR1 LNHNV, CDR2 YYDKDF (reference sequence). The CDR3 sequence is CATSRARQINTEAFF. The CDR3 region has the DNA TGTGCCACCAGCAGAGCCAGACAGATTAACACTGAAGCTTTCTTT.

The V call is TRBV12-3 or TRBV12-4, the J call TRBJ2-7; D perhaps matches TRBD1 (6 bases). The length of the CDR3 is 14 residues. Trimming took off 3 bases at V and 7 bases at J, with 16 bases between the two ends. The DNA for the CDR3 is TGTGCCAGCAGTTTGAGTTTGGGGGCTCGGGAGCAGTACTTC. It is translated as CASSLSLGAREQYF.

This clonotype appeared many times. V gene TRBV6-1 combines with J gene TRBJ2-5; D is unclear. The CDR3 loop spans 15 amino acids. The germline V gene has CDR1 MNHNS and CDR2 SASEGT. Trimming shortened V by 6 bases and J by 2 bases, and 16 bases separated the two germline ends. CDR3 coding DNA: TGTGCCAGCAGAGGAGACCCACCTACTCAAGAGACCCAGTACTTC. This translates into CASRGDPPTQETQYF.

V gene TRBV20-1 combines with J gene TRBJ1-2; 7 positions match TRBD1. From germline, CDR1 is DFQATT and CDR2 SNEGSKA (reference sequence). V shed 4 bases and J 7 bases; nucleotides not matched to a gene: 24. There are 18 residues in the CDR3. The CDR3 DNA reads as TGCAGTGCTAAGAGCTTCGCGGGACAGCGCTATGAGGATAGTGGCTACACCTTC. This sequence encodes CSAKSFAGQRYEDSGYTF.